Below, one T cell receptor (beta chain) is given with its context. Unfractionated whole blood was the source of the extracted total RNA. TCRdb recomputed calls from the 5' RACE reads with MiXCR, one row per CDR3 protein. The sample lists 120,000 to 150,000 distinct CDR3 sequences; roughly 4.1% were seen once. The entry originates in a study of human T cells and chemical hapten exposure. Germline V CDR1 and CDR2: SGHTA, FQGTGA. The junction had 5 bases not matched to a gene; V was cut back by 7 bases and J by 5 bases. The CDR3 length is 15 residues. The chain employs TRBV7-3 and TRBJ2-1, with TRBD2 matching over 13 bases. The TCR comes from a female donor in good health. The DNA for the CDR3 is TGTGCCAGCAACGAAGGACTAGCGGGAGACAATGAGCAGTTCTTC. This translates into CASNEGLAGDNEQFF.